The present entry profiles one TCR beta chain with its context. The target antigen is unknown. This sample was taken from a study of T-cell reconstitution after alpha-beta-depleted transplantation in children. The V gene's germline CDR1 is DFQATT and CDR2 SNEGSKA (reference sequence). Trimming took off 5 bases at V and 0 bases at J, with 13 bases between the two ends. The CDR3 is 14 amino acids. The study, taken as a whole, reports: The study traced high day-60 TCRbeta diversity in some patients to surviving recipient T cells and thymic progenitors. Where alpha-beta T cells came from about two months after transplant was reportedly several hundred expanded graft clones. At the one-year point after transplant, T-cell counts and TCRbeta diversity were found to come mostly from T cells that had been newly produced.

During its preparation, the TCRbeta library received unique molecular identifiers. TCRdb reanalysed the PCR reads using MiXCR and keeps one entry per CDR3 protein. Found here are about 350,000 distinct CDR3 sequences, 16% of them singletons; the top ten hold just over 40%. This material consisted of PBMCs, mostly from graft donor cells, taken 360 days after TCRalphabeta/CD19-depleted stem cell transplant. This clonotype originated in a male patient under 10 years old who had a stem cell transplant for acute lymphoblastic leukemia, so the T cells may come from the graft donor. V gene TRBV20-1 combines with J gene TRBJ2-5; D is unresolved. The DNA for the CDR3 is TGCAGTGCTCCCGGACCCTGGTACCAAGAGACCCAGTACTTC. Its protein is CSAPGPWYQETQYF.